The 24 T cell receptor beta chains presented below share a single source sample, sequenced in a study of T cell responses to AZD1222 COVID-19 vaccine. Clones were read by immunoSEQ multiplex PCR, and TCRdb kept only the in-frame ones, dropping some. The table lists 80,000 to 100,000 clones, 70% to 90% of them singletons. This specimen consisted of peripheral blood, obtained on day 0 of MenACWY control vaccination. Source of these receptors: an adult in good health.

This chain joins TRBV7-7 and TRBJ2-2; a weak D match, TRBD1 (5 bases). Germline assignment: CDR1 SSHAT and CDR2 FNYEAQ (reference sequence). The V end was cut by 1 base, the J end by 3 bases, with 9 bases between. The CDR3 extends over 15 amino acids. CDR3 bases: TGTGCCAGCAGCTTAGATGGGGCCGACACCGGGGAGCTGTTTTTT. Amino acids: CASSLDGADTGELFF.

The chain has TRBV7-7 and TRBJ2-1; perhaps TRBD1 as D (5 bases). The V end was cut by 4 bases, the J end by 4 bases, with 8 bases between. In germline, CDR1 is SSHAT, CDR2 FNYEAQ (reference sequence). This CDR3 contains 13 residues. The CDR3 nucleotides are TGTGCCAGCAGCTCTGACAGTTACAATGAGCAGTTCTTC. As protein: CASSSDSYNEQFF.

The chain uses TRBV5-1 and TRBJ1-2; D is unresolved. The CDR3 is 14 amino acids. CDR1 is SGHRS, CDR2 YFSETQ, per germline. Trimming left V 0 bases short and J 4 bases short, with 10 bases between. The CDR3 reads CASSLERMGYGYTF. The CDR3 DNA reads TGCGCCAGCAGCTTGGAGAGAATGGGCTATGGCTACACCTTC.

This rearrangement joins TRBV2 to TRBJ1-5, with D perhaps TRBD1 (6 bases). CDR3 length equals 15 residues. Germline CDR1 SNHLY, CDR2 FYNNEI. Trimming took off 6 bases at V and 3 bases at J, with 15 bases between the two ends. CDR3 bases: TGTGCCAGCAGGGGAATCACAGGGATCAATCAGCCCCAGCATTTT. Amino acids: CASRGITGINQPQHF.

This rearrangement joins TRBV24-1 to TRBJ2-2; D may be TRBD2 (6 bases). CDR1 is KGHDR and CDR2 is SFDVKD in the germline V gene. The CDR3 is 16 amino acids. V was shortened by 0 bases and J by 4 bases, with 11 bases between the two germline ends. For the CDR3, the DNA is TGTGCCACCAGTGATTTGCGGGGGACCCCCACCGGGGAGCTGTTTTTT. The encoded protein is CATSDLRGTPTGELFF.

This chain joins TRBV10-1 and TRBJ1-5; D unresolved. The ends were cut back, 3 bases at V and 1 base at J, with 16 bases in the middle. This CDR3 comprises 17 residues. Germline-derived CDR1 and CDR2 are WNHNN and SYGVQD (reference sequence). In DNA, the CDR3 is TGCGCCAGCAGTGAAACCGGACTGATTCGAAGCAATCAGCCCCAGCATTTT. This encodes CASSETGLIRSNQPQHF.

The CDR3 region is CSVGRDTEAFF. In DNA, the CDR3 is TGCAGCGTTGGAAGAGACACTGAAGCTTTCTTT. The chain employs TRBV29-1 and TRBJ1-1, with unresolved D. Looked up from germline, CDR1 is SQVTM and CDR2 is ANQGSEA. The CDR3 runs to 11 residues. The ends were cut back, 4 bases at V and 3 bases at J, with 6 bases in the middle.

In regard to this clone: One end of the junction fails to match germline, which may point to a read error. The CDR3 reads CASSYWLAETYEQYF. The CDR3 DNA sequence: TGTGCCAGCAGCTACTGGCTAGCGGAAACCTACGAGCAGTACTTC. The V call is TRBV6-2 or TRBV6-3, the J call TRBJ2-7; 7 nucleotides match TRBD2. This CDR3 is built from 15 residues. Germline V gene data show CDR1 as MNHEY and CDR2 as SVGEGT.

The rearrangement uses TRBV5-1 and TRBJ2-7; TRBD2 agrees at 7 bases. Trimming cost V 0 bases and J 4 bases; bases outside gene matches: 1. CDR3 length: 13 residues. The germline gives CDR1 SGHRS, CDR2 YFSETQ. CDR3: CASSLEGLYEQYF. For the CDR3, the DNA is TGCGCCAGCAGCTTGGAGGGACTATACGAGCAGTACTTC.

This chain links TRBV11-1 with TRBJ2-2; D unresolved. Germline CDR1 SGHAT, CDR2 FQDESV (reference sequence). V was pared by 1 base and J by 6 bases, with 15 bases between. The CDR3 sequence is 16 residues long. The DNA of the CDR3 is TGTGCCAGCAGCTTAGGGGATTCTTATAGTGCCGGGGAGCTGTTTTTT. Protein: CASSLGDSYSAGELFF. The variable domain in full, with the rest retrieved from reference TRBV11-1 and TRBJ2-2, is EAEVAQSPRYKITEKSQAVAFWCDPISGHATLYWYRQILGQGPELLVQFQDESVVDDSQLPKDRFSAERLKGVDSTLKIQPAELGDSAMYLCASSLGDSYSAGELFFGEGSRLTVL.

The chain combines TRBV20-1 with TRBJ1-3, with 7 positions matching TRBD1. CDR1 is DFQATT, CDR2 SNEGSKA, per germline (reference sequence). The length of the CDR3 is 16 residues. The V gene end was trimmed by 3 bases and the J gene end by 0 bases; junction bases not matched to a gene: 8. The chain's CDR3 is CSASIPGGYSGNTIYF. The CDR3 DNA is TGCAGTGCTAGTATTCCAGGGGGGTACTCTGGAAACACCATATATTTT.

J is TRBJ1-4 and V is TRBV10-3, with D unclear. Trimming left V 2 bases short and J 8 bases short, with 21 bases between. The CDR3 is 17 residues long. Germline-derived CDR1 and CDR2 are ENHRY and SYGVKD. The CDR3 loop reads CAISEPTDGPGREKLFF. CDR3 coding DNA: TGTGCCATCAGTGAGCCGACGGACGGCCCCGGGAGGGAAAAACTGTTTTTT.

This chain joins TRBV7-2 and TRBJ2-1; TRBD2 might be the D (6 bases). The CDR3 has 16 residues. CDR1 and CDR2 (germline): SGHTA, FQGNSA. Trimming stripped 0 bases from V and 0 bases from J, with 9 bases between. The DNA for the CDR3 is TGTGCCAGCAGCTTAGCCGGGAGCAGCTCCTACAATGAGCAGTTCTTC. Its translation is CASSLAGSSSYNEQFF.

J is TRBJ1-2 and V is TRBV5-1, with 9 bases aligning to TRBD1. CDR3 length equals 15 residues. V was clipped by 4 bases and J by 6 bases; unmatched bases: 10. Germline loops: CDR1 SGHRS, CDR2 YFSETQ. CDR3 amino acids: CASSTGSGTGNGYTF. CDR3 bases: TGCGCCAGCAGCACCGGCTCCGGGACAGGGAATGGCTACACCTTC.

The J gene is TRBJ2-7, the V gene TRBV5-1, with TRBD1 matching 8 bases. CDR3 length equals 15 residues. The V segment lost 4 bases and the J segment 0 bases; nucleotides outside the gene matches: 6. The germline V gene encodes CDR1 SGHRS and CDR2 YFSETQ. The DNA of the CDR3 is TGCGCCAGCAGCGAGGCAGGGGGCCCCTCCTACGAGCAGTACTTC. Encoded protein: CASSEAGGPSYEQYF. Together with reference TRBV5-1 and TRBJ2-7, the CDR3 gives the full variable domain: KAGVTQTPRYLIKTRGQQVTLSCSPISGHRSVSWYQQTPGQGLQFLFEYFSETQRNKGNFPGRFSGRQFSNSRSEMNVSTLELGDSALYLCASSEAGGPSYEQYFGPGTRLTVT.

The chain links TRBV6-5 to TRBJ2-7; D remains ambiguous. The CDR3 consists of 13 residues. Germline assignment: CDR1 MNHEY and CDR2 SVGAGI. The germline V and J ends were trimmed by 6 bases and 6 bases, with 15 bases remaining between them. CDR3 residues: CASSKRQEREQYF. CDR3 in DNA: TGTGCCAGCAGCAAACGTCAGGAGCGCGAGCAGTACTTC.

The chain has TRBV6-2 or TRBV6-3 and TRBJ1-2; TRBD1 matches at 8 bases. J gave up 6 bases and V 2 bases, and 8 bases lay outside the gene matches. From germline, CDR1 is MNHEY and CDR2 SVGEGT. The CDR3 extends over 15 amino acids. This CDR3 reads CASSYDPDRGNGYTF. CDR3 bases: TGTGCCAGCAGTTACGATCCCGACAGGGGAAATGGCTACACCTTC.

Only a few counts were recorded for this clone. The chain carries TRBV18 and TRBJ1-2; maybe TRBD1 (6 bases). The CDR3 totals 14 residues. CDR1 is KGHSH, CDR2 LQKENI, per germline. V lost 2 bases, J lost 3 bases, and 10 bases lay in between. The CDR3 DNA reads as TGTGCCAGCTCACCATCGGGGGCCTACTATGGCTACACCTTC. It yields the protein CASSPSGAYYGYTF.

The chain uses TRBV5-5 and TRBJ2-2; 8 bases map to TRBD1. J was trimmed by 0 bases and V by 1 base; bases with no gene match: 2. The length of the CDR3 is 16 residues. The germline V gene has CDR1 SGHKS and CDR2 YYEKEE (reference sequence). The CDR3, as DNA: TGTGCCAGCAGCTTGTCACAGGGGGCGAACACCGGGGAGCTGTTTTTT. It encodes CASSLSQGANTGELFF.

The rearrangement uses TRBV10-3 and TRBJ2-7; D ambiguous. This CDR3 comprises 11 residues. Between the trimmed V and J ends, which lost 3 bases and 9 bases, there was a span of 9 bases. Germline V gives CDR1 ENHRY, CDR2 SYGVKD. CDR3 protein: CAISDLGGQYF. The CDR3 DNA is TGTGCCATCAGTGATCTGGGTGGGCAGTACTTC.

The genes are TRBV5-1 and TRBJ1-1, with 7 nucleotides matching TRBD1. The CDR3 is 17 amino acids. The V gene's germline CDR1 is SGHRS and CDR2 YFSETQ. With V trimmed by 3 bases and J by 0 bases, 11 bases remained unmatched. The chain's CDR3 is CASSSQGGAGVNTEAFF. The CDR3 DNA sequence: TGCGCCAGCAGCTCCCAAGGGGGCGCGGGAGTGAACACTGAAGCTTTCTTT.

The chain employs TRBV5-1 and TRBJ1-4; D is uncertain. V dropped 4 bases and J dropped 2 bases, with 15 bases sitting between them. CDR1 and CDR2 from the germline V gene are SGHRS and YFSETQ. The CDR3 loop spans 16 amino acids. DNA for the CDR3: TGCGCCAGCAGCCCGACGCCGAGGGCTACTAATGAAAAACTGTTTTTT. This codes for CASSPTPRATNEKLFF.

The rearrangement uses TRBV7-9 and TRBJ1-4; D perhaps matches TRBD1 (5 bases). Germline values: CDR1 SEHNR, CDR2 FQNEAQ (reference sequence). The CDR3 runs to 15 residues. V shed 8 bases and J shed 1 base, with 14 bases lying between them. The CDR3 DNA follows: TGTGCCAGCTCGCTCCCGGGGGGAACTAATGAAAAACTGTTTTTT. Translation gives CASSLPGGTNEKLFF.

The V and J genes are TRBV6-5 and TRBJ1-1; the D is unclear. Germline CDR1 MNHEY, CDR2 SVGAGI. This CDR3 region has 15 residues. The V gene lost 2 bases and the J gene lost 8 bases, with 18 bases spanning the gap. The CDR3 nucleotides read TGTGCCAGCAGTTACCGGACCCTTAAAGCCGTCGAAGCTTTCTTT. This encodes CASSYRTLKAVEAFF.